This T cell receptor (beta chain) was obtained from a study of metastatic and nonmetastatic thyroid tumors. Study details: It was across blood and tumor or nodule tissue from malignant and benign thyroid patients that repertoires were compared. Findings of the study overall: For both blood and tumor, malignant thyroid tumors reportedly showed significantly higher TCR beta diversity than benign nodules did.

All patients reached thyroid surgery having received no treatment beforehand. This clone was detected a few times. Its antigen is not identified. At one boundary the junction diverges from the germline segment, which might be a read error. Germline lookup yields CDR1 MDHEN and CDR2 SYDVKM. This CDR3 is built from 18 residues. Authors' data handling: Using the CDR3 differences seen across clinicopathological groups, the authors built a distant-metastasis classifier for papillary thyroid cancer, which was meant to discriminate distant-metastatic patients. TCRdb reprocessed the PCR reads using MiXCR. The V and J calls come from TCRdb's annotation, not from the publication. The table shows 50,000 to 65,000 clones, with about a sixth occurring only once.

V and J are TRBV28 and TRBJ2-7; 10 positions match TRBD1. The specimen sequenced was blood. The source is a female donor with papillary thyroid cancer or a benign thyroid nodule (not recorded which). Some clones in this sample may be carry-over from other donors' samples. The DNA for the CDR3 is TGTGCCAGCAGTTCAACCTCTCCGGGACAGGGGTTTTCCTACGATCAGTACTTC. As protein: CASSSTSPGQGFSYDQYF.